This TCR beta chain originates from a study of T cells in Graves' hyperthyroidism and ophthalmopathy. The study, taken as a whole, reports: A model of 13 V-J pairs discriminated ophthalmopathy from stable hyperthyroidism.

This clonotype was observed many times. Antigen unknown. This CDR3 contains 15 residues. The V end was cut by 6 bases, the J end by 4 bases, with 16 bases between. Per germline, CDR1 SGHAT and CDR2 FQDESV (reference sequence). Authors of the study amplified TCR beta CDR3 regions from RNA transcripts. An initial round of RT-PCR targeting the TCR CDR3 relied on the HTBI primer set. TCRdb used MiXCR to reprocess the multiplex PCR reads, holding one entry per CDR3 protein. This table holds a few hundred thousand distinct CDR3 sequences, 13% to 15% found once. The clonotype originates from a woman aged 40-49 years with Graves' hyperthyroidism. The chain couples TRBV11-1 to TRBJ2-1; possibly TRBD1 for D (5 bases). Source material: blood. CDR3 coding DNA: TGTGCCAGCAGATTACAGGAATCGGTATACAATGAGCAGTTCTTC. It translates to CASRLQESVYNEQFF. Looking up the rest from reference TRBV11-1 and TRBJ2-1 gives the full variable domain: EAEVAQSPRYKITEKSQAVAFWCDPISGHATLYWYRQILGQGPELLVQFQDESVVDDSQLPKDRFSAERLKGVDSTLKIQPAELGDSAMYLCASRLQESVYNEQFFGPGTRLTVL.